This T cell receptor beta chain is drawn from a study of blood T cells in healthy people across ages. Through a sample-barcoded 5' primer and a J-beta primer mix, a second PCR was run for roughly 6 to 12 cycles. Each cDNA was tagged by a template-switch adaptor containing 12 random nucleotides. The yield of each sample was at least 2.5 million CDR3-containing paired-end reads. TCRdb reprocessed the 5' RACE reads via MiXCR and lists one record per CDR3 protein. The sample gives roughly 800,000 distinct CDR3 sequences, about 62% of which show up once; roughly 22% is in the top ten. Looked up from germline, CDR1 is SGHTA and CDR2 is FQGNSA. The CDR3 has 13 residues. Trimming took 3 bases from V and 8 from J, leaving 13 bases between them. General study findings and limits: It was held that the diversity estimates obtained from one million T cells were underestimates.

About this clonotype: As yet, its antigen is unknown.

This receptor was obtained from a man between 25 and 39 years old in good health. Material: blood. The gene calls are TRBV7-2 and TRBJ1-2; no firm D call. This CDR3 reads CASSFQTGRGYTF. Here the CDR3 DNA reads TGTGCCAGCAGCTTCCAAACCGGGAGAGGCTACACCTTC. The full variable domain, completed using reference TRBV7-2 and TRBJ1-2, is GAGVSQSPSNKVTEKGKDVELRCDPISGHTALYWYRQSLGQGLEFLIYFQGNSAPDKSGLPSDRFSAERTGGSVSTLTIQRTQQEDSAVYLCASSFQTGRGYTFGSGTRLTVV.